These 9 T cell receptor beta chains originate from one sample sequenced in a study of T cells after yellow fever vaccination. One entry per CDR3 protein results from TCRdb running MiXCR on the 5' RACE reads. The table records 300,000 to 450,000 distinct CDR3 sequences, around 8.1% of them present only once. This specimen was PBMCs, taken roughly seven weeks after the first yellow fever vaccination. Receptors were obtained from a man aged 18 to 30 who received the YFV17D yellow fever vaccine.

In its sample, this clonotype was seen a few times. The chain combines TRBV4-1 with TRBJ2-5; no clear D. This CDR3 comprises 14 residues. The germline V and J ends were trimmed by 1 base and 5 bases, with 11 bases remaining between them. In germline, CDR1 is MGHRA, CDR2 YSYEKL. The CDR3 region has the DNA TGCGCCAGCAGCCAAGGGAAGGGTGGGGAGACCCAGTACTTC. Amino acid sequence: CASSQGKGGETQYF.

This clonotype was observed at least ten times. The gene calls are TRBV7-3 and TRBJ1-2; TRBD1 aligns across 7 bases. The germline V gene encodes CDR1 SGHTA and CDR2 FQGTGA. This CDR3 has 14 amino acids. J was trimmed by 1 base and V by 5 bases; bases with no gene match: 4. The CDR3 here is CASSLGDSNYGYTF. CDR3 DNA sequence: TGTGCCAGCAGCCTAGGGGACAGTAACTATGGCTACACCTTC.

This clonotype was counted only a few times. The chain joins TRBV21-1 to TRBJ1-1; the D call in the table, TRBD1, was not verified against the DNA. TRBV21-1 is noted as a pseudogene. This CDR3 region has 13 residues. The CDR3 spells CASTRPRWTEAFF. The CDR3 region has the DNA TGTGCCAGCACCCGTCCCCGATGGACTGAAGCTTTCTTT.

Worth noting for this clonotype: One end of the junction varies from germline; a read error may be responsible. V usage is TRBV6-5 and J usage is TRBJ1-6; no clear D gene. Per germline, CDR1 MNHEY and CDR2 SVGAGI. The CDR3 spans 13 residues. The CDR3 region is CASSNSYNSPLHF. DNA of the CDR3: TGTGCCAGCAGTAACTCCTATAATTCACCCCTCCACTTT.

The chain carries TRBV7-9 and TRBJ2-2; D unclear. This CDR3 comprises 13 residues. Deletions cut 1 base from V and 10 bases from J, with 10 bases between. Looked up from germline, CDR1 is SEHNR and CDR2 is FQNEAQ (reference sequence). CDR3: CASSLEGREELFF. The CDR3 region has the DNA TGTGCCAGCAGCTTAGAAGGACGCGAGGAGCTGTTTTTT. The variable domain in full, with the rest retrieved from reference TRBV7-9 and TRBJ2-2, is DTGVSQNPRHKITKRGQNVTFRCDPISEHNRLYWYRQTLGQGPEFLTYFQNEAQLEKSRLLSDRFSAERPKGSFSTLEIQRTEQGDSAMYLCASSLEGREELFFGEGSRLTVL.

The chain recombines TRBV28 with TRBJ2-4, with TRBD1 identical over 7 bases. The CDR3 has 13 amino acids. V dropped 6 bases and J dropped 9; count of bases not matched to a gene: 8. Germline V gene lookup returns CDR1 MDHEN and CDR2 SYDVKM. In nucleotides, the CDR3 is TGTGCCAGCAGCTTCCCCGACAGGGCCATTCAGTACTTC. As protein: CASSFPDRAIQYF. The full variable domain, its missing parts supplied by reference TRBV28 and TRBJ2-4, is DVKVTQSSRYLVKRTGEKVFLECVQDMDHENMFWYRQDPGLGLRLIYFSYDVKMKEKGDIPEGYSVSREKKERFSLILESASTNQTSMYLCASSFPDRAIQYFGAGTRLSVL.

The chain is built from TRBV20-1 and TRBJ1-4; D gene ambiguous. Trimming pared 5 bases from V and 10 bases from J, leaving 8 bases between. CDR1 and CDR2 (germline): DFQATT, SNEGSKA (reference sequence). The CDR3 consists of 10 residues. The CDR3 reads CSAPEGKLFF. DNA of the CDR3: TGCAGTGCTCCCGAAGGAAAACTGTTTTTT.

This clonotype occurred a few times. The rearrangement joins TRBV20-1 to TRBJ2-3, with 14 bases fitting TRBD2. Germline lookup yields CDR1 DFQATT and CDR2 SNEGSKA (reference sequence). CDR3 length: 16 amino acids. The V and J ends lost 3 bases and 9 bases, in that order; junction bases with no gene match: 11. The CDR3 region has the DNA TGCAGTGCTAGTACCGGGACTAGCGGGGGCACCGGGACGCAGTATTTT. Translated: CSASTGTSGGTGTQYF.

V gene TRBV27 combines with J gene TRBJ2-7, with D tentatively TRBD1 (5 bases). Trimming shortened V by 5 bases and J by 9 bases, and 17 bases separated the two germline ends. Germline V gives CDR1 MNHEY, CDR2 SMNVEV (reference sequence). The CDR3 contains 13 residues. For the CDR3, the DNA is TGTGCCAGCAGTGTATTGCAGGGCGCAAGGCAGTACGTC. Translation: CASSVLQGARQYV.